This T cell receptor (beta chain) was captured by sequencing in a study of T cell repertoires in cytomegalovirus infection. About the study: Through public TCR beta signatures, both CMV infection and matching HLA type were indicated.

Germline V lookup: CDR1 SGHTA, CDR2 FQGNSA. The ends lost 2 bases at V and 5 bases at J; junction bases unmatched: 3. The CDR3 loop spans 14 amino acids. Study outcomes and limitations: Ex vivo responses were dominated by HLA-C-restricted CMV-specific TCR beta clonotypes.

TCRdb re-analysed the reads in MiXCR, keeping a single row per CDR3 protein. The sample has more than 200,000 distinct CDR3 sequences, approximately 9.2% seen once. This clonotype was recorded many times. Antigen unknown. V is TRBV7-2 and J is TRBJ2-7; 10 positions match TRBD2. Sequenced input: PBMCs. This TCR came from a human donor in good health (CMV status not recorded). Some clones in this sample may be carry-over from other donors' samples. The CDR3 sequence: CASSLRLAGDEQYF. The CDR3 DNA is TGTGCCAGCAGCTTAAGGCTAGCGGGAGACGAGCAGTACTTC.